Below are 5 T cell receptor beta chains sequenced from a single sample in a study of blood T cell repertoires in COVID-19. Generated by immunoSEQ multiplex PCR, the TCRdb table keeps only in-frame clones and is missing some. The table has under 130,000 clones, around 88% seen once; the top ten hold about 3%. Material: peripheral blood. These receptors were obtained from a human donor in a cohort sampled during active COVID-19.

V is TRBV2 and J is TRBJ1-5, with TRBD1 as a possible D gene (5 bases). V lost 1 base, J lost 4 bases, and 8 bases lay in between. CDR1 is SNHLY and CDR2 is FYNNEI in the germline V gene. The CDR3 covers 14 residues. The CDR3 nucleotides read TGTGCCAGCAGTGAAGTAAACAGGAATCAGCCCCAGCATTTT. Translation: CASSEVNRNQPQHF.

The chain couples TRBV27 to TRBJ2-7, with 10 positions matching TRBD1. CDR1 is MNHEY and CDR2 is SMNVEV in the germline V gene (reference sequence). The CDR3 has 14 amino acids. The V gene end was trimmed by 5 bases and the J gene end by 2 bases; junction bases not matched to a gene: 3. The CDR3 DNA reads as TGTGCCAGCAGTATCGGACAGGGGGCCTACGAGCAGTACTTC. This translates into CASSIGQGAYEQYF.

This chain uses TRBV5-6 with TRBJ1-2; D is uncertain. Looked up from germline, CDR1 is SGHDT and CDR2 is YYEEEE. The CDR3 length is 13 residues. V was clipped by 3 bases and J by 5 bases, with 11 bases between them. In DNA form, the CDR3 reads TGTGCCAGCAGCTCCCCGGGTGGATATGGCTACACCTTC. Residues: CASSSPGGYGYTF.

The V gene is TRBV28, the J gene TRBJ1-3; possible D gene TRBD1, 6 bases. The germline V gene encodes CDR1 MDHEN and CDR2 SYDVKM. The CDR3 covers 15 residues. V dropped 5 bases and J dropped 3 bases, with 14 bases sitting between them. CDR3 region: CASSPTGHFGNTIYF. The CDR3 region has the DNA TGTGCCAGCAGTCCCACGGGACATTTTGGAAACACCATATATTTT.

The V and J genes are TRBV24-1 and TRBJ1-2, with TRBD1 matching over 7 bases. V was pared by 3 bases and J by 7 bases, with 16 bases of the junction left unmatched. Per germline, CDR1 KGHDR and CDR2 SFDVKD. This CDR3 is 17 amino acids long. The CDR3 reads CATSDRRGQFDLRGYTF. Here the CDR3 DNA reads TGTGCCACCAGTGATCGTAGGGGGCAGTTTGATCTGCGTGGCTACACCTTC.